This T cell receptor (beta chain) stems from a study of T cells in Graves' hyperthyroidism and ophthalmopathy. Findings and caveats of the study: Blood shared most expanded thyroid clonotypes above 0.001.

Notes on this clonotype: Its antigen is not known.

Trimming at V came to 2 bases and at J to 2 bases, leaving 7 bases not matched to a gene. This CDR3 is built from 15 residues. Germline V CDR1 and CDR2: GTSNPN, SVGIG (reference sequence). The study left out patients who had uncontrolled infection, other autoimmune disease, pregnancy or lactation. In making diagnoses, clinical symptoms, serum thyroxine and TRAb, thyroid ultrasound and orbital computed tomography were all used. Extraction of PBMCs used roughly 9.3 ml of fresh peripheral blood. RNA transcripts gave rise to amplified TCR beta CDR3 regions. In the first-round RT-PCR of the TCR CDR3, the HTBI primer set was used. TCRdb ran MiXCR on the multiplex PCR reads and lists one entry per CDR3 protein. The sample yields about 380,000 distinct CDR3 sequences, about 15% seen once.

The sequenced sample consisted of blood. The chain links TRBV30 to TRBJ2-7; 9 bases match TRBD2. The sequence came from a woman aged 55-69 years with Graves' hyperthyroidism. The CDR3: CAWSHSGSSAYEQYF. The CDR3 nucleotides are TGTGCCTGGAGTCATAGCGGGAGTAGTGCCTACGAGCAGTACTTC.